Listed below are T cell receptor beta chains from one sample, sequenced in a study of regulatory T cells in long-lasting Graves disease. TCRdb passed the multiplex PCR reads through MiXCR, listing each CDR3 protein once. The sample lists a few hundred thousand distinct CDR3 sequences; around 24% were seen once. Source: peripheral blood mononuclear cells (PBMCs), taken when the disease was refractory, from a patient treated with antithyroid drugs. The receptors come from a female donor with Graves disease. CDR3s include the opening cysteine and the closing phenylalanine or tryptophan. The D gene is left open where the match is weak. Only part of the rows carry a size: once, few, many, or a class if the clone is expanded.

abundance,v_gene,d_gene,j_gene,CDR3nt,CDR3aa
few,TRBV29-1,TRBD2,TRBJ2-2,TGCAGCGTAAAAACGGGGTCCGGACTAGCGGGAGCAAACGGGGAGCTGTTTTTT,CSVKTGSGLAGANGELFF
many,TRBV24-1,NA,TRBJ1-2,TGTGCCACCAGTGATTTCGGCAAGGGTGGCTACACCTTC,CATSDFGKGGYTF
NA,TRBV19,NA,TRBJ2-7,TGTGCCAGTAGCACCTACGGGACGGCCATCCCTTACGAGCAGTACTTC,CASSTYGTAIPYEQYF
few,TRBV5-1,TRBD2,TRBJ2-1,TGCGCCAGCAGCTTGGGACTAGCGGGAGCCAATGAGCAGTTCTTC,CASSLGLAGANEQFF
NA,TRBV19,TRBD1,TRBJ2-4,TGTGCCAGTAGTCCGCAACAGGGGGCCTTTGACATTCAGTACTTC,CASSPQQGAFDIQYF
many,TRBV6-2/TRBV6-3,TRBD1,TRBJ1-2,TGTGCCAGCAGTTCGCGCGTACCGACAAAGACAGGGGGCTACCCCCATGGCTACACCTTC,CASSSRVPTKTGGYPHGYTF
few,TRBV6-4,TRBD1,TRBJ1-1,TGTGCCAAGAGAGATACAGGGGCTGAAGCTTTCTTT,CAKRDTGAEAFF
NA,TRBV20-1,TRBD2,TRBJ2-2,TGCAGTGCTTTAGCGGGAGGCTCGACCGGGGAGCTGTTTTTT,CSALAGGSTGELFF
NA,TRBV18,TRBD1,TRBJ1-1,TGTGCCAGCTCACCAAAGGGCGGGACAGCGTCGAACACTGAAGCTTTCTTT,CASSPKGGTASNTEAFF
few,TRBV20-1,NA,TRBJ1-2,TGCAGTGCTAGTGGCGCTAACTATGGCTACACCTTC,CSASGANYGYTF
NA,TRBV4-1,TRBD1,TRBJ2-7,TGCGCCAGCAGCCAAGATCGGACAGGGGTTTCCTACGAGCAGTACTTC,CASSQDRTGVSYEQYF
few,TRBV2,NA,TRBJ2-1,TGTGCCAGCAGCCCGATCATGGTCGGGCAGTTCTTC,CASSPIMVGQFF
few,TRBV20-1,TRBD1,TRBJ2-5,TGCAGTGCTAGCGCCGGGACAGGGCCCCAAGAGACCCAGTACTTC,CSASAGTGPQETQYF
NA,TRBV20-1,NA,TRBJ1-1,TGCAGTGCTAGAGGGGGACCCACTGAAGCTTTCTTT,CSARGGPTEAFF
few,TRBV18,TRBD1,TRBJ2-7,TGTGCCAGCTCACCCGGGACAGGGTCTGTCTACGAGCAGTACTTC,CASSPGTGSVYEQYF
many,TRBV11-2,TRBD1,TRBJ2-6,TGTGCCAGCAGCTTAGTCCGGACAGGGGGCGCTGGGGCCAACGTCCTGACTTTC,CASSLVRTGGAGANVLTF
NA,TRBV7-2,TRBD2,TRBJ2-1,TGTGCCAGCAGCTTAGTTGGGACTAGCGGTGGGGGCAATGAGCAGTTCTTC,CASSLVGTSGGGNEQFF